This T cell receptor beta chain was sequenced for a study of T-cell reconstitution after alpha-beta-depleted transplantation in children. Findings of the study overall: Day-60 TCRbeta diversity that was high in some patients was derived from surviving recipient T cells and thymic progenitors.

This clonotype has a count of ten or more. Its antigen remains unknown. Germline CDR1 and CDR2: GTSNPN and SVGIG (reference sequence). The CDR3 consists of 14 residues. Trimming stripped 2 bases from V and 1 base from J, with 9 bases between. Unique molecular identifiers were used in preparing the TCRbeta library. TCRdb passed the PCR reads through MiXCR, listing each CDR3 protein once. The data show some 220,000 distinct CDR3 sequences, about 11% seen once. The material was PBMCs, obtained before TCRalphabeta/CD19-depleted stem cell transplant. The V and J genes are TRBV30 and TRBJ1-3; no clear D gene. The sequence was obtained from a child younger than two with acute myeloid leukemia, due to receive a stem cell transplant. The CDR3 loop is CAWSRKASGNTIYF. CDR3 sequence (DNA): TGTGCCTGGAGTCGGAAGGCGTCTGGAAACACCATATATTTT.